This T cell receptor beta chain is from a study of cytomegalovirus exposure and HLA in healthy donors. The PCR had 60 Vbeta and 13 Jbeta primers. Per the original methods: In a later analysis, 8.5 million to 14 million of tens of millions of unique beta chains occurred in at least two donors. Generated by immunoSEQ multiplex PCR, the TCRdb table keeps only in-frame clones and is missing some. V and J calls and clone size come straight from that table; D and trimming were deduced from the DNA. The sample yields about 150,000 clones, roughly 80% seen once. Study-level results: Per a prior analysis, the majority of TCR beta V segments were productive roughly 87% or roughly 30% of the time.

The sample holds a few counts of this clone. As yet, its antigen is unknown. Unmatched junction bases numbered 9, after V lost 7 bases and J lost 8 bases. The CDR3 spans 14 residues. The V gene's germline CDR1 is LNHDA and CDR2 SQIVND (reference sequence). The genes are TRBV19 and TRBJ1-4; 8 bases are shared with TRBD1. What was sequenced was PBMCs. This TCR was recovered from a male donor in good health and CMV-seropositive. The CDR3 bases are TGTGCCAGTAACCAAGGACAGGGAGACGAAAAACTGTTTTTT. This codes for CASNQGQGDEKLFF.